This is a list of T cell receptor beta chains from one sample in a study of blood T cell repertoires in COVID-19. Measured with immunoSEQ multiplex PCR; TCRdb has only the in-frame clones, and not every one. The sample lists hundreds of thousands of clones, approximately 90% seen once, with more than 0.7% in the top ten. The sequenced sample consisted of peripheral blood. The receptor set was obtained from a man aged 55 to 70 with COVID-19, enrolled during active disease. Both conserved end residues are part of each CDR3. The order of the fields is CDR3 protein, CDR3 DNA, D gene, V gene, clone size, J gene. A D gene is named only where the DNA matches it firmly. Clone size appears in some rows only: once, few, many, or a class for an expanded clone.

CASSPGTAYGYTF TGCGCCAGCAGCCCCGGGACAGCCTATGGCTACACCTTC TRBD1 TRBV5-1 - TRBJ1-2
CASRLGQLNPLGDGYTF TGTGCCAGTAGACTAGGACAGTTGAATCCTCTGGGGGATGGCTACACCTTC - TRBV19 once TRBJ1-2
CASSVEGASSYNSPLHF TGTGCCAGCAGCGTAGAGGGGGCGAGCTCCTATAATTCACCCCTCCACTTT TRBD1 TRBV9 - TRBJ1-6
CASSLGRGRINEKLFF TGTGCCAGCAGCTTGGGTAGGGGGCGAATTAATGAAAAACTGTTTTTT TRBD1 TRBV5-6 - TRBJ1-4
CASSQGLAGTGELFF TGCGCCAGCAGCCAAGGACTAGCCGGCACCGGGGAGCTGTTTTTT TRBD2 TRBV5-1 - TRBJ2-2
CASKTDISSGNTIYF TGTGCCAGCAAGACGGACATCTCCTCTGGAAACACCATATATTTT - TRBV6-5 - TRBJ1-3
CASSRVRDSQNSPLHF TGTGCCAGCAGTCGGGTTCGGGACAGCCAAAATTCACCCCTCCACTTT TRBD1 TRBV2 - TRBJ1-6
CASRQGFGDNQPQHF TGCGCCAGCCGACAGGGCTTCGGAGACAATCAGCCCCAGCATTTT TRBD1 TRBV5-1 - TRBJ1-5
CASSVVGQGSDTQYF TGTGCCAGCAGCGTAGTGGGACAGGGGTCAGATACGCAGTATTTT TRBD1 TRBV7-2 - TRBJ2-3
CASSLAGTGLLNTGELFF TGTGCCAGCAGCTTAGCCGGAACAGGTTTATTGAACACCGGGGAGCTGTTTTTT - TRBV7-6 - TRBJ2-2
CASSIVPSGGGEQFF TGTGCCAGTAGTATAGTCCCTAGCGGGGGGGGTGAGCAGTTCTTC TRBD2 TRBV19 - TRBJ2-1
CASSQGRRGNSPLHF TGTGCCAGCAGCCAAGGCCGCCGGGGGAATTCACCCCTCCACTTT - TRBV14 once TRBJ1-6
CASSYSMTAGNTIYF TGTGCCAGCAGTTACTCGATGACAGCCGGAAACACCATATATTTT - TRBV6-6 - TRBJ1-3
CASSLGPYYEQYF TGTGCCAGCAGCTTGGGGCCTTACTACGAGCAGTACTTC - TRBV5-8 - TRBJ2-7
CAWSPHNQPQHF TGTGCCTGGAGCCCCCACAATCAGCCCCAGCATTTT - TRBV30 - TRBJ1-5
CASSAGPTGGREKLFF TGTGCCAGCAGCGCCGGCCCGACAGGGGGGAGGGAAAAACTGTTTTTT TRBD1 TRBV5-5 - TRBJ1-4
CASRPREGGPYNEQFF TGTGCCAGCAGGCCAAGGGAGGGGGGCCCCTACAATGAGCAGTTCTTC - TRBV2 - TRBJ2-1
CASTTGTSGTDTQYF TGTGCCAGCACTACCGGGACTAGCGGCACAGATACGCAGTATTTT TRBD2 TRBV5-4 - TRBJ2-3
CASSLGGRGRFLNTEAFF TGTGCCAGCAGCTTAGGTGGCAGGGGGCGATTCTTGAACACTGAAGCTTTCTTT TRBD1 TRBV7-9 few TRBJ1-1
CAISESTTGNGYTF TGTGCCATCAGTGAGTCGACGACGGGGAATGGCTACACCTTC - TRBV10-3 - TRBJ1-2
CASSQAGTPYSNQPQHF TGCGCCAGCAGCCAAGCCGGGACACCTTATAGCAATCAGCCCCAGCATTTT - TRBV4-1 - TRBJ1-5
CASQAGDTQYF TGTGCCAGTCAAGCAGGAGATACGCAGTATTTT - TRBV11-2 - TRBJ2-3
CASRRQSQGTQYF TGTGCCAGCAGGCGACAATCCCAAGGGACCCAGTACTTC - TRBV12-3/TRBV12-4 - TRBJ2-5
CASSSSGSGGYNEQFF TGTGCCAGCAGCTCCAGCGGGAGCGGGGGGTACAATGAGCAGTTCTTC TRBD2 TRBV5-5 - TRBJ2-1
CASSPRTDATNEKLFF TGTGCCAGCTCACCAAGGACAGATGCAACTAATGAAAAACTGTTTTTT - TRBV18 - TRBJ1-4
CASSLIPDGQGADGYTF TGTGCCAGCAGCTTAATCCCCGACGGACAGGGGGCGGACGGCTACACCTTC TRBD1 TRBV7-6 - TRBJ1-2
CASSQGAGGYTF TGTGCCAGCAGCCAGGGGGCGGGGGGCTACACCTTC TRBD1 TRBV25-1 once TRBJ1-2
CASSLDPSVPEQFF TGCGCCAGCAGCTTGGACCCTAGCGTTCCTGAGCAGTTCTTC - TRBV5-1 - TRBJ2-1
CASSSGLAGDEQYF TGCGCCAGCAGTTCTGGACTAGCGGGAGACGAGCAGTACTTC TRBD2 TRBV5-1 - TRBJ2-7